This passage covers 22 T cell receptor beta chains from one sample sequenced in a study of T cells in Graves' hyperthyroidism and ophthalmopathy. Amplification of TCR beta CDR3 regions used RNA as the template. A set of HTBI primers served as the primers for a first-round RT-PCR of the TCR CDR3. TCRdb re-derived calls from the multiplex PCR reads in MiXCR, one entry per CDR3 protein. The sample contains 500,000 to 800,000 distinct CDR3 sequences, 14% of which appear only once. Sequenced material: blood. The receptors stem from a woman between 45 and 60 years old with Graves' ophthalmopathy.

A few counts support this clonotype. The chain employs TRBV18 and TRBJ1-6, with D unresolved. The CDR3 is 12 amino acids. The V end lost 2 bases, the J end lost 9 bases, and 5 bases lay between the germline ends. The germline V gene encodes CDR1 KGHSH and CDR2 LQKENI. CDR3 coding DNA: TGTGCCAGCTCACCAATCGGTTCACCCCTCCACTTT. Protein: CASSPIGSPLHF.

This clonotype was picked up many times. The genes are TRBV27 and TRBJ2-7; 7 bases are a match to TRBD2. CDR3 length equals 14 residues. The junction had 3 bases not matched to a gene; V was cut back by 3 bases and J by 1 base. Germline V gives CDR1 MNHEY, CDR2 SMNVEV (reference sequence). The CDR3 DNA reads TGTGCCAGCAGTTTTATGGGAGGGTCCTACGAGCAGTACTTC. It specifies CASSFMGGSYEQYF.

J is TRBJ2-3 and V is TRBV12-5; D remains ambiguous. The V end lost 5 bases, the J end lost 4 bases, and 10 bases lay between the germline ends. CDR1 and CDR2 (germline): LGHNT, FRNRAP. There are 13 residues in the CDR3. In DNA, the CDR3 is TGTGCTAGTGGTCAAACCACCTCAGATACGCAGTATTTT. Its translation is CASGQTTSDTQYF.

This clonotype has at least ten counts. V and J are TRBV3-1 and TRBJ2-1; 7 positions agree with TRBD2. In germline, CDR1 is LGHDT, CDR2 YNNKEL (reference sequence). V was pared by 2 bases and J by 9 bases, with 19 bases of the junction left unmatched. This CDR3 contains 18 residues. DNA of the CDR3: TGTGCCAGCAGCCAAAGTACACACCGGGGACTAAGGACAATTGAGCAGTTCTTC. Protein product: CASSQSTHRGLRTIEQFF.

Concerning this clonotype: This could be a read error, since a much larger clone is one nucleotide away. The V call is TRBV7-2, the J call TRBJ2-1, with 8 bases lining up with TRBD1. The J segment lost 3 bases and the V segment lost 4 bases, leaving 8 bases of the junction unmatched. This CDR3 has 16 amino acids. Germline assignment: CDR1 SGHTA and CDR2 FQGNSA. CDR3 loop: CASSSSGTGLYNEQFF. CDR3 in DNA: TGTGCCAGCAGCTCTTCCGGGACAGGACTCTACAATGAGCAGTTCTTC.

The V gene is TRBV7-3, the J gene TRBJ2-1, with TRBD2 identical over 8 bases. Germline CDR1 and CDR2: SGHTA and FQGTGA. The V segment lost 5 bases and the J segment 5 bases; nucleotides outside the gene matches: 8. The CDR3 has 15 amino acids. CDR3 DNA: TGTGCCAGCAGCCCACCGGGACTAGGGAACAATGAGCAGTTCTTC. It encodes CASSPPGLGNNEQFF.

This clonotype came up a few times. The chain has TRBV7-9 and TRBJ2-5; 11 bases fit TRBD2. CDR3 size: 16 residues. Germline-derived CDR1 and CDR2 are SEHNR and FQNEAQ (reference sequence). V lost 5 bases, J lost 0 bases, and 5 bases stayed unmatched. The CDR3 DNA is TGTGCCAGCAGCGTTACTAGCGGGGGTTACCAAGAGACCCAGTACTTC. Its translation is CASSVTSGGYQETQYF.

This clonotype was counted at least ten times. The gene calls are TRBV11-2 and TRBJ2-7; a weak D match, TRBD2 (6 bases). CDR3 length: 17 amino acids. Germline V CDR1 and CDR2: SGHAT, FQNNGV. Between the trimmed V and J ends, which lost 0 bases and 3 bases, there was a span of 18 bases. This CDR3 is CASSLEYREPYFYEQYF. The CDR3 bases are TGTGCCAGCAGCTTAGAGTACCGGGAGCCGTACTTCTACGAGCAGTACTTC.

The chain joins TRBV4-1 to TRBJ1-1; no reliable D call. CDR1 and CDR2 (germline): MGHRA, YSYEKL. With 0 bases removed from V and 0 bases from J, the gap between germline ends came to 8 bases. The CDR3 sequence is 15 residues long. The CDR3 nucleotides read TGCGCCAGCAGCCAAGATTGGAGTATGAACACTGAAGCTTTCTTT. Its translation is CASSQDWSMNTEAFF.

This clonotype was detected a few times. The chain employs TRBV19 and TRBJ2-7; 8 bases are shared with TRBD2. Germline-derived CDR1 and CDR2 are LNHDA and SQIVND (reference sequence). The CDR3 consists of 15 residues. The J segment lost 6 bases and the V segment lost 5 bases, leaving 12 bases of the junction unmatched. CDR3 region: CASSPGLGAAAEQYF. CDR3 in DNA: TGTGCCAGTAGTCCGGGACTAGGGGCTGCCGCCGAGCAGTACTTC.

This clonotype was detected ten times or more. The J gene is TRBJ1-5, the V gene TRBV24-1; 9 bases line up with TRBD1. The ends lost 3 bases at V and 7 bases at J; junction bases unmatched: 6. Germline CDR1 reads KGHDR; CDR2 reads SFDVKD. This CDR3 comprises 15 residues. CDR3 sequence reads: CATSDVTGGSQPQHF. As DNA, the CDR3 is TGTGCCACCAGTGATGTTACAGGGGGCAGCCAGCCCCAGCATTTT.

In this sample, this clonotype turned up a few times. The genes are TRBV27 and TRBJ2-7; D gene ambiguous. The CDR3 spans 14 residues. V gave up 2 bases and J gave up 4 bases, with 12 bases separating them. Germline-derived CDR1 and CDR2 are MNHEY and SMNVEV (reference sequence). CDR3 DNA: TGTGCCAGCAGTTTAGTCGGCTATCTTTACGAGCAGTACTTC. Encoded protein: CASSLVGYLYEQYF.

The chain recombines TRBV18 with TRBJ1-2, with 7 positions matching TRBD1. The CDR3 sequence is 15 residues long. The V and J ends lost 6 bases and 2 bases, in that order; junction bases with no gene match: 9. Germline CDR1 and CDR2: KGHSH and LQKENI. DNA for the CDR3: TGTGCCAGCTCCCAAGAGGCGGGACAGAACTATGGCTACACCTTC. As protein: CASSQEAGQNYGYTF.

This chain's CDR3 is CASSSLAGGGNIQYF. In DNA, the CDR3 is TGTGCCAGCAGCTCACTAGCGGGAGGGGGCAACATTCAGTACTTC. The chain uses TRBV7-9 and TRBJ2-4, with 13 bases aligning to TRBD2. The length of the CDR3 is 15 residues. Germline CDR1 is SEHNR and CDR2 is FQNEAQ (reference sequence). The trim removed 4 bases at V and 7 bases at J, leaving 4 bases unmatched.

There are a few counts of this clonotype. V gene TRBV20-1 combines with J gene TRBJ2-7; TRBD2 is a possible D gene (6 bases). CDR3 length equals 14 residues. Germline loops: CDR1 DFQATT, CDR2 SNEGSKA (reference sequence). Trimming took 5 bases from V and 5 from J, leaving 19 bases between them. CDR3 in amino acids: CSAPKTRLVNEQYF. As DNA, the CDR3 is TGCAGTGCTCCTAAAACAAGACTAGTGAACGAGCAGTACTTC.

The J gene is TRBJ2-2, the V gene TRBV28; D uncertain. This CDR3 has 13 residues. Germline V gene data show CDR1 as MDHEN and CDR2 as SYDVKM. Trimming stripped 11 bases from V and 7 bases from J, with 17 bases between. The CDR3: CAGLGPSGGELFF. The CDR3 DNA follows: TGTGCCGGCCTCGGACCAAGTGGCGGGGAGCTGTTTTTT.

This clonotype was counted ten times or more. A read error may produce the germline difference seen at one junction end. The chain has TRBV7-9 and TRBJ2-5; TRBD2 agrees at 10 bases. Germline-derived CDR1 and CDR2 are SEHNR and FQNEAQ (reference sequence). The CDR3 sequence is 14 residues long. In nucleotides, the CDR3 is TGTGCTAGCAAGACAGCGGGAGGGCAAGAGACCCAGTACTTC. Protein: CASKTAGGQETQYF.

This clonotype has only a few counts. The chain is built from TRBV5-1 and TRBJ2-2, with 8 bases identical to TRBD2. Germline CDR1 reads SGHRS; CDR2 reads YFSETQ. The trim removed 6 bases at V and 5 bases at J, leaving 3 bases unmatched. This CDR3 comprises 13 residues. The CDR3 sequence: CASMAGGTGELFF. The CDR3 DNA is TGCGCCAGCATGGCGGGAGGAACCGGGGAGCTGTTTTTT.

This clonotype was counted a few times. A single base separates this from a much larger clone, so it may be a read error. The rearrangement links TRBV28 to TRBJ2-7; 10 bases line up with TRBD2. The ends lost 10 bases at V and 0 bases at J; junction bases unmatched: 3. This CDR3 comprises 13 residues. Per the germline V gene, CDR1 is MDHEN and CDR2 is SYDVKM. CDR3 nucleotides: TGTGCCAACGCTAGCGGGGGCTCCTACGAGCAGTACTTC. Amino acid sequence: CANASGGSYEQYF.

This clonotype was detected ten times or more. The DNA for the CDR3 is TGTGCCATTTCCCCCAGCACAGATACGCAGTATTTT. Residues: CAISPSTDTQYF. V is TRBV10-3 and J is TRBJ2-3, with unresolved D. Trimming left V 9 bases short and J 0 bases short, with 7 bases between. Germline V CDR1 and CDR2: ENHRY, SYGVKD. The CDR3 length is 12 residues.

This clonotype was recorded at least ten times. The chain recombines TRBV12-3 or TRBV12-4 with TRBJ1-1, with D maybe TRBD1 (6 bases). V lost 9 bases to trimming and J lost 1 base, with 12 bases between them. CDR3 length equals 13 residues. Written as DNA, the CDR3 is TGTGCCAGTCAAGGGGGGTCGAACACTGAAGCTTTCTTT. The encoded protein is CASQGGSNTEAFF.

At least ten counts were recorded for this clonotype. This CDR3 is CASRFGTSGRMGETQYF. The CDR3 DNA sequence: TGTGCCAGCAGATTTGGGACTAGCGGGAGGATGGGAGAGACCCAGTACTTC. The rearrangement uses TRBV7-8 and TRBJ2-5; 15 bases align to TRBD2. The CDR3 consists of 17 residues. V lost 6 bases and J lost 4; bases outside the gene matches: 9. Per germline, CDR1 SGHVS and CDR2 FQNEAQ.